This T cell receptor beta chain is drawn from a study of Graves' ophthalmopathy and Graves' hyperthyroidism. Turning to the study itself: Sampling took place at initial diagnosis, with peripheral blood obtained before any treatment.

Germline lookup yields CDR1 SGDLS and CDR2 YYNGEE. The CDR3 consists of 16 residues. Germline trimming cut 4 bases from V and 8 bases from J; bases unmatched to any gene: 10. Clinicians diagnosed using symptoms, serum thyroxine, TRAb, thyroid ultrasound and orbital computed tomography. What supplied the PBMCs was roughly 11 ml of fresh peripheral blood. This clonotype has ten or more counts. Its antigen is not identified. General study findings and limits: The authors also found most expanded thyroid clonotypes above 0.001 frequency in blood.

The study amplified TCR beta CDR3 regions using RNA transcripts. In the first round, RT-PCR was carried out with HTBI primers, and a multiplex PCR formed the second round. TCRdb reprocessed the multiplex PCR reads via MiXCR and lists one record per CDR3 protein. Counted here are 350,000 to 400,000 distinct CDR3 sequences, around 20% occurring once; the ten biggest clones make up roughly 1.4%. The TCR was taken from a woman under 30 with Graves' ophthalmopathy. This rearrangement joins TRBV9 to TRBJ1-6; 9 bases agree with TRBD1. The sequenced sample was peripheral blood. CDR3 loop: CASSIGQGRFDSPLHF. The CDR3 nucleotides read TGTGCCAGCAGCATCGGACAGGGGAGGTTTGATTCACCCCTCCACTTT.